Described below is a single T cell receptor (beta chain) sequence and its context. What antigen it recognizes has not been identified. One base away there is no much larger clone; base qualities are not given. Libraries were built with multiplex PCR. The instrument given in TCRdb is Illumina HiSeq 4000. CDR3 regions were amplified by Arm-PCR with iRepertoire HTBI primers to construct TCR beta libraries. PCR products were gel purified before sequencing. As for the original processing: Gene usage analysis of CDR3 amino acid clonotypes relied on the approximately 60 TRBV and 14 TRBJ segments identified across samples. Filtered high-quality paired reads were merged into contigs using COPE and FqMerger. BLAST was used to align contigs to IMGT TRBV, TRBD and TRBJ reference genes, with CDR3 defined following IMGT. Any clonotype with a frequency above 0.1% was counted as a highly expanded clone. Shannon entropy was used to measure repertoire diversity, and the Gini coefficient was used to measure V-J evenness. A clonotype found in more than one individual was treated as public. TCRdb cleaned the public reads at Q25 with fastp, built clones with MiXCR and kept in-frame beta chains. Here each entry gathers all rows of one CDR3 protein and keeps the most common genes and DNA. The V and J calls were determined by TCRdb, not by the authors. The sample table lists roughly 520,000 distinct CDR3 sequences, around 12% of them with a count of one. Roughly 9.3% of the sample is in the top ten clones.

The time point label, as the study defines it: newly diagnosed GD, antithyroid drugs for less than 3 months. RNA was extracted from PBMCs in TRIzol for both TCR sequencing and RNA sequencing. Graves' disease was diagnosed according to American Thyroid Association guidelines. Recruitment of patients was carried out at an endocrinology department in Xi'an, China. Each patient gave approximately 9 milliliters of peripheral blood, collected in an EDTA anticoagulant tube. PBMCs were isolated by Ficoll Paque Plus density gradient separation without further T cell sorting. RNA quality was checked with an Agilent 2100 Bioanalyzer and agarose gel, and concentration with a NanoDrop 2000. From its cysteine to its phenylalanine, the CDR3 spans 11 amino acids. Only CDR3 DNA remains: 33 bases, in frame from the first base. CDR1 and CDR2 are drawn from the germline V gene: MNHEY, SVGEGT. Between the V and J ends, shortened by 4 bases and 15 bases respectively, the junction contains 13 bases.

The data were obtained in a study of regulatory T cells in long-lasting Graves disease (dated by TCRdb to 2020 to 2023). Some background on the complete study: Newly diagnosed Graves' disease patients had taken antithyroid drugs for less than 3 months. A total of 35 or so samples were covered by TCR sequencing, comprising approximately 13 persistent and around 20 newly diagnosed Graves' disease patients. The study was registered as a clinical trial and conducted in China. Peripheral blood TCR sequencing and RNA sequencing compared persistent Graves' disease patients with newly diagnosed Graves' disease patients.

Here is what the overall study found, with its caveats: Compared with newly diagnosed patients, persistent Graves' disease patients had lower TCR Shannon entropy and fewer highly expanded clones, which suggests clonal expansion. Sequencing and analysis were restricted to the TCR beta chain. As a limitation, the authors acknowledged that the small sample size may reduce accuracy. Only peripheral blood was studied, because thyroid tissue, the primary lesion, was inaccessible. TRBV28, TRBJ1-2 and TRBJ2-5 were preferentially used in persistent disease, while TRBV20-1 and TRBJ2-1 were favored in newly diagnosed disease. Persistent patients shared more public clonotypes among themselves (over 2,500) than newly diagnosed patients did (approximately 870).

Separately, the same data were catalogued under a study of T cells in Graves' hyperthyroidism and ophthalmopathy. As the second paper documents: Graves' hyperthyroidism was defined as stable when no progression to ophthalmopathy occurred over 18 months of follow-up. Hyperthyroidism patients were newly diagnosed, with disease duration under 2 months, and aged 18 to 65 years. The study excluded patients with uncontrolled infections, other autoimmune diseases, pregnancy or lactation. Diagnoses were established on the basis of clinical symptoms, serum thyroxine and TRAb, thyroid ultrasound, and orbital computed tomography. For the first round of RT-PCR on the TCR CDR3, the HTBI primer set was used together with the Qiagen OneStep RT-PCR kit. Most expanded thyroid clonotypes (frequency above 0.001) were also detected in blood, suggesting blood repertoires may reflect thyroid immune responses. A model built on a 13 V-J signature distinguished ophthalmopathy from stable hyperthyroidism, reaching 85% to 90% sensitivity and 81.08% specificity in cross-validation and 80%/75% in testing. During validation, the model predicted progression to ophthalmopathy a median of roughly 7.1 months ahead of onset, with almost 71% sensitivity and about 72% specificity. To identify TCR V-J signatures that set the groups apart, the researchers used a discovery cohort of about a hundred patients, made up of under 50 with Graves' ophthalmopathy and 55 to 65 with stable Graves' hyperthyroidism. An independent validation cohort of under 20 hyperthyroidism patients and approximately 17 patients who later progressed to ophthalmopathy tested prospective prediction of ophthalmopathy. The roughly 100 discovery patients were randomly divided into training and test sets at a 7:3 ratio. In addition, the study compared T-cell repertoires in thyroid tissue and in blood from roughly 6 Graves' hyperthyroidism patients. After blood sampling, hyperthyroidism patients were treated with methimazole at a starting dose of 30 mg daily, and ophthalmopathy patients were treated with high-dose intravenous methylprednisolone. Libraries were constructed in a second round of multiplex PCR, after which size selection and purification were carried out. The libraries were sequenced on an Illumina HiSeq2000 using paired-end 100 bp reads. SOAPnuke was used to process the raw data, removing reads that contained adapters or uncalled bases, had a mean Phred below 15, or lacked an exact match to the constant primer or identifier. COPE v1.2.5 was used to merge the high-quality paired reads, and each unique nucleotide sequence was defined as a clonotype. MiTCR v1.1 was used to align the clonotypes against IMGT TRBV, TRBD and TRBJ reference segments. The analysis was restricted to V-J combinations with a frequency above 0.0001, which together covered 99% to 99.2% of the repertoires. A TCS score was defined as the ratio of F50 (clonal expansion) to E x V (chaos), with BLOSUM62-based TCRdist applied between CDR3 peptides within each V-J. Welch's t-statistics and random forest reduced around 550 V-J features to some 14, which were used in a naive Bayes classifier (R e1071). No statistical method was used to set the sample size in advance, and investigators knew the group allocation. According to the paper, TCR Vbeta CDR3 sequencing was carried out on around 140 peripheral blood samples, which came from fewer than 50 ophthalmopathy, under 80 hyperthyroidism and some 17 progressor patients.

This chain is built from TRBV6-2 or TRBV6-3 and TRBJ2-1; the D gene is unclear. The sequence derives from a woman in her thirties with Graves disease. Donor details come from another sample of the same person, matched by shared clones. Sample: peripheral blood mononuclear cells (PBMCs), taken at new diagnosis, from a patient treated with antithyroid drugs. The CDR3 protein sequence reads: CASSSRLLWFF. The DNA sequence follows: TGTGCCAGCAGTTCCAGGTTATTATGGTTCTTC.